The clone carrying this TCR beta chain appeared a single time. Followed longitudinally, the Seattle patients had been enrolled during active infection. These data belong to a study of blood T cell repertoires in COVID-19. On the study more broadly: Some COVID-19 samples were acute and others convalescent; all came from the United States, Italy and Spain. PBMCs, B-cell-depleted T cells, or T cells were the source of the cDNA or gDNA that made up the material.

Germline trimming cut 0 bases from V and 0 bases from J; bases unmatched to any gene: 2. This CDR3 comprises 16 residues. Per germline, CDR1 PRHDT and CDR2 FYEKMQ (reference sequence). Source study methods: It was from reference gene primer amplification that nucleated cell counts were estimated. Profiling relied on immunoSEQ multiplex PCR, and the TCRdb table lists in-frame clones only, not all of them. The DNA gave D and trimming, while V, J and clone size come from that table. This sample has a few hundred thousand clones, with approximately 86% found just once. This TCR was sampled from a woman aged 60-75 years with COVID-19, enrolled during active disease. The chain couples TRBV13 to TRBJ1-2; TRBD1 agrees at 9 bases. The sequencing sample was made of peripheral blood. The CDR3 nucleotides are TGTGCCAGCAGCTTAGGGGGACAGGGAGCTAACTATGGCTACACCTTC. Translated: CASSLGGQGANYGYTF.